The 21 T cell receptor beta chains below were found in one sample sequenced in a study of radiation and T cells in renal cell carcinoma. Treatment: treatment-naive control, cytoreductive nephrectomy. This table comes from immunoSEQ multiplex PCR, and its TCRdb copy is limited to in-frame clones, with some not included. The table shows about 15,000 clones, with approximately 65% occurring only once. Here the sequenced sample was tumor tissue, taken from a patient whose treatment was nephrectomy without radiotherapy. The receptors come from a man aged 60-69 years with renal cell carcinoma.

V is TRBV23-1 and J is TRBJ2-3; tentatively, D is TRBD2 (6 bases). TRBV23-1 is an ORF, and what it does is uncertain. V gave up 0 bases and J gave up 3 bases, with 10 bases separating them. CDR3 length equals 15 residues. CDR3 sequence reads: CASSQSGGRTDTQYF. The CDR3 nucleotides read TGCGCCAGCAGTCAATCGGGGGGTAGGACAGATACGCAGTATTTT.

This chain uses TRBV2 with TRBJ2-5, with a tentative D call TRBD1 (5 bases). This CDR3 has 13 residues. V gave up 6 bases and J gave up 5 bases, with 13 bases separating them. Germline loops: CDR1 SNHLY, CDR2 FYNNEI. The DNA for the CDR3 is TGTGCCAGCAGATCGCAGCCAGGGGAGACCCAGTACTTC. Its translation is CASRSQPGETQYF.

The genes are TRBV11-1 and TRBJ2-2; 10 nucleotides line up with TRBD1. This CDR3 is 17 amino acids long. After removal of 6 bases from V and 3 bases from J, the junction contained 10 bases not matched to a gene. CDR1 is SGHAT, CDR2 FQDESV, per germline (reference sequence). DNA for the CDR3: TGTGCCAGCAGTCCAGACAGGGGGCCCTCTCACACCGGGGAGCTGTTTTTT. Encoded protein: CASSPDRGPSHTGELFF. Variable domain in full (rest from reference TRBV11-1 and TRBJ2-2): EAEVAQSPRYKITEKSQAVAFWCDPISGHATLYWYRQILGQGPELLVQFQDESVVDDSQLPKDRFSAERLKGVDSTLKIQPAELGDSAMYLCASSPDRGPSHTGELFFGEGSRLTVL.

This clone turned up a few times. This chain links TRBV7-2 with TRBJ2-5, with 7 positions matching TRBD1. The length of the CDR3 is 14 residues. Trimming cost V 4 bases and J 10 bases; bases outside gene matches: 12. From germline, CDR1 is SGHTA and CDR2 FQGNSA. The CDR3 loop reads CASSSRYFGQDQYF. The CDR3 DNA sequence: TGTGCCAGCAGCTCCAGGTATTTCGGACAGGACCAGTACTTC.

In this sample, this clone is medium-sized (0.01 to 0.1%). The CDR3 reads CASSKAGQGPIYSNQPQHF. The DNA of the CDR3 is TGTGCCAGCAGCAAAGCCGGACAGGGGCCGATTTATAGCAATCAGCCCCAGCATTTT. This chain joins TRBV21-1 and TRBJ1-5; the DNA was not compared with TRBD1, the D call given in the table. TRBV21-1 is labeled a pseudogene. This CDR3 contains 19 residues.

V usage is TRBV2 and J usage is TRBJ2-5, with 14 bases aligning to TRBD2. This CDR3 is built from 14 residues. Trimming at V came to 6 bases and at J to 5 bases, leaving 2 bases not matched to a gene. Germline CDR1 reads SNHLY; CDR2 reads FYNNEI. CDR3 nucleotide sequence: TGTGCCAGCAGGGGACTAGCGGGGGAGGAGACCCAGTACTTC. Translating it yields CASRGLAGEETQYF. Supplemented by reference TRBV2 and TRBJ2-5, the full variable domain reads EPEVTQTPSHQVTQMGQEVILRCVPISNHLYFYWYRQILGQKVEFLVSFYNNEISEKSEIFDDQFSVERPDGSNFTLKIRSTKLEDSAMYFCASRGLAGEETQYFGPGTRLLVL.

The table lists this clone with a count of one. The chain has TRBV28 and TRBJ1-5, with 7 positions matching TRBD1. The CDR3 length is 14 residues. The germline V gene has CDR1 MDHEN and CDR2 SYDVKM. With 7 bases clipped from V and 10 bases from J, the junction kept 13 bases outside the gene matches. CDR3: CASTPQGPAPPQHF. CDR3 DNA sequence: TGTGCCAGCACCCCACAGGGGCCCGCTCCCCCCCAGCATTTT.

In this sample, this clone turned up a few times. The V and J genes are TRBV18 and TRBJ1-5; D ambiguous. V lost 4 bases to trimming and J lost 11 bases, with 15 bases between them. The CDR3 length is 13 residues. CDR1 KGHSH and CDR2 LQKENI come from the germline V gene. Written as DNA, the CDR3 is TGTGCCAGCTCACTTAGTTACAATGATGCCCAGCATTTT. This sequence encodes CASSLSYNDAQHF. Supplemented by reference TRBV18 and TRBJ1-5, the full variable domain reads NAGVMQNPRHLVRRRGQEARLRCSPMKGHSHVYWYRQLPEEGLKFMVYLQKENIIDESGMPKERFSAEFPKEGPSILRIQQVVRGDSAAYFCASSLSYNDAQHFGDGTRLSIL.

The chain couples TRBV18 to TRBJ1-2, with TRBD1 matching 8 bases. V shed 6 bases and J 8 bases; nucleotides not matched to a gene: 8. Germline V gives CDR1 KGHSH, CDR2 LQKENI. The CDR3 length is 13 residues. CDR3 residues: CASSLDRVRGYTF. The CDR3, as DNA: TGTGCCAGCTCTCTGGACAGGGTTCGGGGCTACACCTTC.

In this sample, this clone turned up a few times. The gene calls are TRBV28 and TRBJ2-2; D is possibly TRBD2 (5 bases). V was cut by 3 bases and J by 6 bases, with 11 bases left in between. The CDR3 has 14 residues. Germline CDR1 is MDHEN and CDR2 is SYDVKM. The CDR3 bases are TGTGCCAGCAGTTTTCCCGAACTAGCCGGGGAGCTGTTTTTT. Protein product: CASSFPELAGELFF.

The chain couples TRBV5-6 to TRBJ2-3; 9 bases match TRBD2. V dropped 3 bases and J dropped 1; count of bases not matched to a gene: 6. Per the germline V gene, CDR1 is SGHDT and CDR2 is YYEEEE. The CDR3 has 16 amino acids. For the CDR3, the DNA is TGTGCCAGCAGCTCCACCGGGACTAGCCGCACAGATACGCAGTATTTT. This sequence encodes CASSSTGTSRTDTQYF.

The chain carries TRBV18 and TRBJ2-2; weak D call: TRBD1 (6 bases). CDR3 size: 14 residues. The V and J ends lost 5 bases and 2 bases respectively, with 9 bases between them. Germline assignment: CDR1 KGHSH and CDR2 LQKENI. CDR3 coding DNA: TGTGCCAGCTCATCCGGGACAAACACCGGGGAGCTGTTTTTT. Encoded protein: CASSSGTNTGELFF.

J is TRBJ2-3 and V is TRBV19, with D possibly matching TRBD2 (5 bases). The CDR3 has 14 amino acids. V gave up 5 bases and J gave up 3 bases, with 12 bases separating them. The germline V gene has CDR1 LNHDA and CDR2 SQIVND (reference sequence). CDR3 DNA: TGTGCCAGTAGTCCGGGATTCCAGACAGATACGCAGTATTTT. Protein product: CASSPGFQTDTQYF. Based on the CDR3 plus reference TRBV19 and TRBJ2-3, the full variable domain is DGGITQSPKYLFRKEGQNVTLSCEQNLNHDAMYWYRQDPGQGLRLIYYSQIVNDFQKGDIAEGYSVSREKKESFPLTVTSAQKNPTAFYLCASSPGFQTDTQYFGPGTRLTVL.

The genes are TRBV18 and TRBJ1-1; the D is unclear. Germline assignment: CDR1 KGHSH and CDR2 LQKENI. The CDR3 covers 12 residues. Trimming took 6 bases from V and 4 from J, leaving 9 bases between them. CDR3 protein: CASSPAGTEAFF. In DNA form, the CDR3 reads TGTGCCAGCTCCCCCGCGGGCACTGAAGCTTTCTTT. Variable domain in full (rest from reference TRBV18 and TRBJ1-1): NAGVMQNPRHLVRRRGQEARLRCSPMKGHSHVYWYRQLPEEGLKFMVYLQKENIIDESGMPKERFSAEFPKEGPSILRIQQVVRGDSAAYFCASSPAGTEAFFGQGTRLTVV.

This sequence joins TRBV29-1 and TRBJ2-5; D is uncertain. Per germline, CDR1 SQVTM and CDR2 ANQGSEA. The CDR3 spans 13 residues. V shed 4 bases and J shed 1 base, with 10 bases lying between them. This chain's CDR3 is CSVVGRSQETQYF. In nucleotides, the CDR3 is TGCAGCGTTGTAGGTCGCAGCCAAGAGACCCAGTACTTC.

V gene TRBV5-5 combines with J gene TRBJ1-2; 10 bases line up with TRBD1. The length of the CDR3 is 15 residues. Germline CDR1 and CDR2: SGHKS and YYEKEE (reference sequence). Trimming removed 0 bases from V and 2 bases from J; junction bases left unmatched: 1. In DNA, the CDR3 is TGTGCCAGCAGCTTGGGACAGGGGGCAAACTATGGCTACACCTTC. It codes for CASSLGQGANYGYTF.

This clone has a handful of counts. The rearrangement links TRBV10-1 to TRBJ2-3, with 12 bases matching TRBD1. The CDR3 extends over 21 amino acids. Germline values: CDR1 WNHNN, CDR2 SYGVQD (reference sequence). The ends lost 6 bases at V and 7 bases at J; junction bases unmatched: 26. The CDR3: CASRLEPPGQGAVFEGYTQYF. The CDR3 bases are TGCGCCAGCAGGCTCGAACCTCCGGGACAGGGGGCTGTTTTTGAAGGATATACGCAGTATTTT.

This clone was counted only a few times. The genes are TRBV9 and TRBJ2-2; TRBD2 aligns across 8 bases. Germline loops: CDR1 SGDLS, CDR2 YYNGEE. V shed 3 bases, J shed 0 bases, and the junction held 10 bases outside the gene matches. The CDR3 totals 18 residues. The CDR3 coding sequence is TGTGCCAGCAGCGCCACCGCGGGGGGCAGTACGAACACCGGGGAGCTGTTTTTT. The encoded protein is CASSATAGGSTNTGELFF.

This chain joins TRBV5-6 and TRBJ2-3; 12 bases line up with TRBD2. The CDR3 has 18 amino acids. V shed 4 bases, J shed 4 bases, and the junction held 13 bases outside the gene matches. The germline V gene encodes CDR1 SGHDT and CDR2 YYEEEE. Written as DNA, the CDR3 is TGTGCCAGCAGCCGAACGACTAGCGGGAGAGGTCGGGCAGATACGCAGTATTTT. Translated: CASSRTTSGRGRADTQYF.

The chain joins TRBV6-1 to TRBJ1-1, with D perhaps TRBD1 (5 bases). Per the germline V gene, CDR1 is MNHNS and CDR2 is SASEGT. The CDR3 sequence is 17 residues long. Deletions cut 2 bases from V and 1 base from J, with 17 bases between. CDR3 nucleotide sequence: TGTGCCAGCAGTGAAAGGGGCACCTCGGCATGGAACACTGAAGCTTTCTTT. Protein sequence: CASSERGTSAWNTEAFF.

Only a few counts were recorded for this clone. The gene calls are TRBV6-4 and TRBJ2-1, with 13 positions matching TRBD2. Germline V gene sequence: CDR1 MRHNA, CDR2 SNTAGT. The ends lost 5 bases at V and 7 bases at J; junction bases unmatched: 5. The CDR3 extends over 15 amino acids. The CDR3 DNA reads TGTGCCAGCAGTCCCAGACTAGCGGGAGGAAATGAGCAGTTCTTC. Translated, it gives CASSPRLAGGNEQFF.